This T cell receptor (beta chain) was sequenced for a study of blood T cells in healthy people across ages. Study conclusions and caveats: More naive CD4+ cells and higher diversity marked long-lived donors relative to aged donors. From one million sequenced T cells, diversity estimates were lower bounds.

Regarding this clonotype: Its antigen is undetermined.

A second PCR, run for about 7 to 11 cycles, used a sample-barcoded 5' primer plus a J-beta primer mix. A 12-random-nucleotide template-switch adaptor tagged each cDNA molecule. In TCRdb, the 5' RACE reads were re-called with MiXCR into one record per CDR3 protein. The sample lists some 900,000 distinct CDR3 sequences; 48% were seen once. This CDR3 has 15 amino acids. The germline V gene encodes CDR1 MNHNS and CDR2 SASEGT. Germline trimming cut 1 base from V and 7 bases from J; bases unmatched to any gene: 8. The TCR was taken from a man aged 25 to 45 in good health. The material sequenced was blood. The chain joins TRBV6-1 to TRBJ2-7; TRBD1 agrees at 9 bases. The CDR3 DNA reads as TGTGCCAGCAGTGAAGGGGACAGGGAGGTTTTTGAGCAGTACTTC. It codes for CASSEGDREVFEQYF.